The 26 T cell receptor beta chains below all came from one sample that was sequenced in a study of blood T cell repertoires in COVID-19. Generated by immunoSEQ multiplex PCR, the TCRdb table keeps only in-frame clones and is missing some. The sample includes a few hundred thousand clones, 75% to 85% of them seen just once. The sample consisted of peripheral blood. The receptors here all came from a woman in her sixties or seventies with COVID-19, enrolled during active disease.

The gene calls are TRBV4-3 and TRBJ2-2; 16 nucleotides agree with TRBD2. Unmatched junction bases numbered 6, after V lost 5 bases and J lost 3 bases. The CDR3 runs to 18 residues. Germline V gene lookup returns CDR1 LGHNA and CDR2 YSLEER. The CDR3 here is CASSTGLAGGPDTGELFF. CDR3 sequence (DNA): TGCGCCAGCAGCACGGGACTAGCGGGAGGGCCGGACACCGGGGAGCTGTTTTTT.

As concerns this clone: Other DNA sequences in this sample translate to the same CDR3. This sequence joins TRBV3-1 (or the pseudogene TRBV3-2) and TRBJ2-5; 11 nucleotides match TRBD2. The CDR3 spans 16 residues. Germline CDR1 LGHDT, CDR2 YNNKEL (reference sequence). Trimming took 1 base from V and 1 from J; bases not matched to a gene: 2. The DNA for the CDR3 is TGTGCCAGCAGCCAAGGGCTAGCGGGAGGCCAAGAGACCCAGTACTTC. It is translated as CASSQGLAGGQETQYF.

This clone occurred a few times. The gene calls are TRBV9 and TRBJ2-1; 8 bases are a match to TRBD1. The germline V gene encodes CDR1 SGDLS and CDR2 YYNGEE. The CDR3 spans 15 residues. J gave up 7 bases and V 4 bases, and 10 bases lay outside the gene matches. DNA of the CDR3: TGTGCCAGCAGCACCTCCCCCCAGGGGGCGAATGAGCAGTTCTTC. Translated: CASSTSPQGANEQFF.

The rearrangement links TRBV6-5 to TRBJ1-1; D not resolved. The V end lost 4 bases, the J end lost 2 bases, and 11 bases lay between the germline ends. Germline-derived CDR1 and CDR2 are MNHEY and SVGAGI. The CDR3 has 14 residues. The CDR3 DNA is TGTGCCAGCAGTTCCACTAGACCTAACACTGAAGCTTTCTTT. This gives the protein CASSSTRPNTEAFF.

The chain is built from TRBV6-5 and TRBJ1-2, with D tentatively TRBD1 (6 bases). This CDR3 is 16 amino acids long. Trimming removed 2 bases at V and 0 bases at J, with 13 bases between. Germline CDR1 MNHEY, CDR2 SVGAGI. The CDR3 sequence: CASSYIGGAANYGYTF. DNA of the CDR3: TGTGCCAGCAGTTACATAGGGGGGGCAGCTAACTATGGCTACACCTTC.

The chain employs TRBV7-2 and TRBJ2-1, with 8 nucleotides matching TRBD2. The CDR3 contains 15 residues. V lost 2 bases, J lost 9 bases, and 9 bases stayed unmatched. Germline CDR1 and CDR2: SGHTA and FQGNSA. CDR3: CASSLSSGGPAEQFF. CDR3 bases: TGTGCCAGCAGCTTATCTTCGGGAGGGCCAGCTGAGCAGTTCTTC. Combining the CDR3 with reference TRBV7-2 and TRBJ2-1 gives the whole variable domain GAGVSQSPSNKVTEKGKDVELRCDPISGHTALYWYRQSLGQGLEFLIYFQGNSAPDKSGLPSDRFSAERTGGSVSTLTIQRTQQEDSAVYLCASSLSSGGPAEQFFGPGTRLTVL.

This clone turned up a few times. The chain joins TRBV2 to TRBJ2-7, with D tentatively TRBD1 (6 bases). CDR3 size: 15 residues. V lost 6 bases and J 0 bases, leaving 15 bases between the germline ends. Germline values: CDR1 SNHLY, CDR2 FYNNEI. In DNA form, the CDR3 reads TGTGCCAGCAGCGCCGGGACACAAAGCTCCTACGAGCAGTACTTC. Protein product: CASSAGTQSSYEQYF. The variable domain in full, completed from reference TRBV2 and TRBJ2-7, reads EPEVTQTPSHQVTQMGQEVILRCVPISNHLYFYWYRQILGQKVEFLVSFYNNEISEKSEIFDDQFSVERPDGSNFTLKIRSTKLEDSAMYFCASSAGTQSSYEQYFGPGTRLTVT.

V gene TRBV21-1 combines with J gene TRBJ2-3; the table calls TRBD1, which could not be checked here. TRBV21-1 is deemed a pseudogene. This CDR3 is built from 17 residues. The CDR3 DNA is TGTGCCAGCACCATCGACAAGAACAGGGAGCAGACAGATACGCAGTATTTT. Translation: CASTIDKNREQTDTQYF.

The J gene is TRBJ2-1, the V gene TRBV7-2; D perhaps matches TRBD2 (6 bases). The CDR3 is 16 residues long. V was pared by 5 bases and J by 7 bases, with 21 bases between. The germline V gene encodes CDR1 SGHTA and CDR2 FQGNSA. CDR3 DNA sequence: TGTGCCAGCAGCCCCTCGACTAGGCCGGTTATGAATGAGCAGTTCTTC. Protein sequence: CASSPSTRPVMNEQFF.

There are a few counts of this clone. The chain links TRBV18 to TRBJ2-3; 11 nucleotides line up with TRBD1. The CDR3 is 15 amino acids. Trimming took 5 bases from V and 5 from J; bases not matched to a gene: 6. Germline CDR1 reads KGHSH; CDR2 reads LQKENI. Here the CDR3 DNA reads TGTGCCAGCTCAGCTGGGACAGGGGGGAAAGATACGCAGTATTTT. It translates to CASSAGTGGKDTQYF.

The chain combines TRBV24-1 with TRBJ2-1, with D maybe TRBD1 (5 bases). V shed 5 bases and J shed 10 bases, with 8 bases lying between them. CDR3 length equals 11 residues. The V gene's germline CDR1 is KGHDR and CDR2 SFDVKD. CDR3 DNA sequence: TGTGCCACCAGTGGAAGGGGCGAGCAGTTCTTC. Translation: CATSGRGEQFF.

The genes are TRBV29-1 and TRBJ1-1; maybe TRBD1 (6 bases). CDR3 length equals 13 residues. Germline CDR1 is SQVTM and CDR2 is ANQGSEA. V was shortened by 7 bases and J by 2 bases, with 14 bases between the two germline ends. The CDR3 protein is CSAITGLNTEAFF. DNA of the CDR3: TGCAGCGCCATAACAGGGCTCAACACTGAAGCTTTCTTT.

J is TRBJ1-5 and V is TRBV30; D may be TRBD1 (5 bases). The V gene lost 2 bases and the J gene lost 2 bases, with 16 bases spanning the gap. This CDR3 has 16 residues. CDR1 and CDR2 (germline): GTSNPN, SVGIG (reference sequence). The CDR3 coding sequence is TGTGCCTGGAGTTCCCCCTCCCCGGGGGGCAATCAGCCCCAGCATTTT. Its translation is CAWSSPSPGGNQPQHF. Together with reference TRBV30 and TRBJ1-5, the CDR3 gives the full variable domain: SQTIHQWPATLVQPVGSPLSLECTVEGTSNPNLYWYRQAAGRGLQLLFYSVGIGQISSEVPQNLSASRPQDRQFILSSKKLLLSDSGFYLCAWSSPSPGGNQPQHFGDGTRLSIL.

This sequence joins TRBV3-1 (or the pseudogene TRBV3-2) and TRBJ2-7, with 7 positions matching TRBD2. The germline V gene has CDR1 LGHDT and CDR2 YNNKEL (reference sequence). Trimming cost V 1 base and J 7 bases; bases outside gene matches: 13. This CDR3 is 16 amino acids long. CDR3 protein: CASSQVAGRSFKEQYF. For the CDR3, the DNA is TGTGCCAGCAGCCAAGTAGCGGGCAGATCCTTTAAGGAGCAGTACTTC.

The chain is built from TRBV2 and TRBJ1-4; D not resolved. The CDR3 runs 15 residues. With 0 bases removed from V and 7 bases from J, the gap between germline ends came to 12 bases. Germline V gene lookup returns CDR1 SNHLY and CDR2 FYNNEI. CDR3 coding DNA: TGTGCCAGCAGTGAAGCTATGTGGAGGAGTGAAAAACTGTTTTTT. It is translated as CASSEAMWRSEKLFF.

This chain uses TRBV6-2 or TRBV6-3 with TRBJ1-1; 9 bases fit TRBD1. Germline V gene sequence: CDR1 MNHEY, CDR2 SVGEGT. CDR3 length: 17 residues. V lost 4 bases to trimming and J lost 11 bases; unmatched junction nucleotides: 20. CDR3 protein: CASSSAGTGTIGNRAFF. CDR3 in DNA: TGTGCCAGCAGTTCCGCCGGGACAGGGACTATAGGAAATAGGGCTTTCTTT.

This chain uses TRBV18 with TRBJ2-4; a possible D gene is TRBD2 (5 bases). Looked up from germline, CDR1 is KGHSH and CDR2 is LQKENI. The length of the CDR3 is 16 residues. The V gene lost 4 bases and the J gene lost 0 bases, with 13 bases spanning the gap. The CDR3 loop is CASSLVGGLAKNIQYF. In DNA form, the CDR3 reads TGTGCCAGCTCACTGGTAGGCGGGCTAGCCAAAAACATTCAGTACTTC.

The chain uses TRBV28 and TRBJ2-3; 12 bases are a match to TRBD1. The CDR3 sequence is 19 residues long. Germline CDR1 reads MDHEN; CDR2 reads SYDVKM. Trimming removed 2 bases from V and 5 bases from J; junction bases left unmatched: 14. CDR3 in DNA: TGTGCCAGCAGTTTACGGGGACAGGGGGCGTCTCGTCTCAGAGATACGCAGTATTTT. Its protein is CASSLRGQGASRLRDTQYF.

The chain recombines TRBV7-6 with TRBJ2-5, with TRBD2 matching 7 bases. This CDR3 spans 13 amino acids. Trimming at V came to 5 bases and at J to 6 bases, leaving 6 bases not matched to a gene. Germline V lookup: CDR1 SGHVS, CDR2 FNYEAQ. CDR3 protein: CASSPSGTKTQYF. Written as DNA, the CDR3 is TGTGCCAGCAGCCCCAGCGGGACTAAGACCCAGTACTTC.

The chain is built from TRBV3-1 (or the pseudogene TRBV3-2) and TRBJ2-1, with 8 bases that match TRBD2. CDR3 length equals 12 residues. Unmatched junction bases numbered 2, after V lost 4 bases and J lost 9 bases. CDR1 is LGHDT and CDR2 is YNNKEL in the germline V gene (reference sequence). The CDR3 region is CASSRRGGEQFF. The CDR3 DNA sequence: TGTGCCAGCAGCCGTCGGGGGGGTGAGCAGTTCTTC.

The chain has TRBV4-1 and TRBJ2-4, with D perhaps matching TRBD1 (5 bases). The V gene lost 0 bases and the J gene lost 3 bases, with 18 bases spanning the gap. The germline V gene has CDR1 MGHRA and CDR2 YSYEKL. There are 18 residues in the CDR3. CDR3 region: CASSQDRGQGVGKNIQYF. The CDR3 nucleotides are TGCGCCAGCAGCCAAGATCGTGGCCAGGGTGTGGGCAAAAACATTCAGTACTTC.

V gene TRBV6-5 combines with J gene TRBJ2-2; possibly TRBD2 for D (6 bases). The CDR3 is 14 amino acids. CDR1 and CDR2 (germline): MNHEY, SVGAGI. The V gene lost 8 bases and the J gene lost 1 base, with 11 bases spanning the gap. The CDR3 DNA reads TGTGCCAGCGACGGGGGTCTGAACACCGGGGAGCTGTTTTTT. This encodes CASDGGLNTGELFF.

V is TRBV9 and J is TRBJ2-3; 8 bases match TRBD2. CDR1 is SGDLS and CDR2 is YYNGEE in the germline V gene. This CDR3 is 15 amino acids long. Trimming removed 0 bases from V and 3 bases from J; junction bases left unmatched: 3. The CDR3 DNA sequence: TGTGCCAGCAGCGTAGAGGGGACTAGAACAGATACGCAGTATTTT. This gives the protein CASSVEGTRTDTQYF.

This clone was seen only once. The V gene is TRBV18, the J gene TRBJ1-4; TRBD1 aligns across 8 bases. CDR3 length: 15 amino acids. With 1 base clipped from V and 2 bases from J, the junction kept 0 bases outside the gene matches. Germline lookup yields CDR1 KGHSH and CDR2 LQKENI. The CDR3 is CASSPRQGTNEKLFF. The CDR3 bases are TGTGCCAGCTCACCACGACAGGGGACTAATGAAAAACTGTTTTTT.

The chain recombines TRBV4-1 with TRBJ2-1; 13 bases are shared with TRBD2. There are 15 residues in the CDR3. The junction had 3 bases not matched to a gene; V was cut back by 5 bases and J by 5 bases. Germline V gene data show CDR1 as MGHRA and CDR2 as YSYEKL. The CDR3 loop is CASSYGTSGNNEQFF. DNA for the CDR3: TGCGCCAGCAGCTATGGGACTAGCGGGAACAATGAGCAGTTCTTC.

CDR3 region: CASSRGRDYGYTF. CDR3 coding DNA: TGTGCCAGCAGCCGAGGGAGGGACTATGGCTACACCTTC. The chain recombines TRBV6-6 with TRBJ1-2; the D is unclear. The ends were cut back, 6 bases at V and 3 bases at J, with 11 bases in the middle. The germline CDR1 and CDR2 sequences are MNHNY and SVGAGI (reference sequence). This CDR3 is 13 amino acids long.